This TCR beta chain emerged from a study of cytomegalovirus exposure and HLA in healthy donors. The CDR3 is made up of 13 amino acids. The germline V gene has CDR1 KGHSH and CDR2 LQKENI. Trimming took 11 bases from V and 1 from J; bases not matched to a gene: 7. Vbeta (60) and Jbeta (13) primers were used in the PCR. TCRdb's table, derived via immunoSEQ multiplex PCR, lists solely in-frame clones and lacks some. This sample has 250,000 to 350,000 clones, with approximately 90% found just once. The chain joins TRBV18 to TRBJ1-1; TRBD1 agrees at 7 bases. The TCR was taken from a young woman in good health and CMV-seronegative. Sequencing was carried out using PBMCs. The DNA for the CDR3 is TGTGCCGGTCGGCAGGGGGAGAACACTGAAGCTTTCTTT. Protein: CAGRQGENTEAFF.